This entry is about one T cell receptor beta chain. Treatment given: roughly 20 received Ad26.COV2.S at low or high dose, single or two shots; 5 received placebo; per-sample allocation not given. Sample collection was performed on day 63 after the first vaccine or placebo injection. This sample was taken from a study of Ad26.COV2.S vaccination and SARS-CoV-2 variants. Study summary: The donor belonged to the COV1001 Ad26.COV2.S trial arm.

This table comes from immunoSEQ multiplex PCR, and its TCRdb copy is limited to in-frame clones, with some not included. Here the sample spans around 500,000 clones, about nine tenths being singletons. The germline V gene encodes CDR1 KGHDR and CDR2 SFDVKD. CDR3 length: 16 residues. V was pared by 6 bases and J by 3 bases, with 18 bases between. V and J are TRBV24-1 and TRBJ2-3; D is unresolved. The receptor's source is a person between 18 and 59 years old who received the Ad26.COV2.S COVID-19 vaccine or a placebo. This specimen consisted of peripheral blood, obtained in a trial of Ad26.COV2.S vaccine versus placebo. CDR3 loop: CATSFGPPITTDTQYF. As DNA, the CDR3 is TGTGCCACCAGTTTCGGACCGCCGATAACTACAGATACGCAGTATTTT.